This TCR beta chain appears in the sequencing data of a study of cytomegalovirus exposure and HLA in healthy donors (dated by TCRdb to the late 2010s). Notes on the research overall: The roughly 670 repertoires of the first cohort and the approximately 110 validation repertoires were produced on the same platform, according to a later analysis. The aim of the study was to test whether cataloging public T cell receptors could identify signatures of past pathogen exposure. Along with the 666-subject first cohort, a separate validation cohort of over a hundred different subjects was used. To predict cytomegalovirus infection status, the study brought together high-throughput TCR immunosequencing, statistical association of individual TCRs with disease status, and machine learning. What the authors observed across the whole study: The authors suggested that the approach could potentially be extended to other disease states and immunological phenotypes. Most TCR sequences were seen in very few donors, while some public TCRs were found in many individuals. The study gave a list of some 150 TCR beta chains associated with cytomegalovirus. Subsequent analysis determined that TCRs grouped into clusters in the first cohort also showed a tendency toward co-occurrence across the 120 or so validation repertoires, and 85% to 95% of cluster scores exceeded 0. A few of the identified cytomegalovirus-associated TCR beta chains were confirmed in vitro to be specific for cytomegalovirus antigens. All 120 or so repertoires were used to score co-occurrence in the validation cohort in a later analysis, because that analysis had no HLA typing for the cohort. In both the original and validation cohorts, the classifier was reported to diagnose cytomegalovirus status with high specificity and sensitivity.

Comments on this clone: This clone's antigen is unknown. One base away there is no much larger clone; base qualities are not given.

Receptors were amplified or captured by the immunoSEQ multiplex PCR assay. Regarding the original processing steps: A statistical classification framework was developed to diagnose cytomegalovirus status using the catalog of TCR beta chain sequences. TCRdb took over this immuneACCESS table, retaining in-frame rearrangements with V and J assigned. Such tables are incomplete; in checked studies, under half of the missing clones stem from an unresolved V gene, and the remainder is unexplained. V and J calls and clone size are copied from that table; D and trimming were computed from the DNA. The sample records 260,000 or so clones, 90% of which are singletons. The leading ten clones occupy 3% to 3.5% of the sample. Separate from the approximately 730-subject first cohort, the validation cohort of 90 to 150 subjects was the group to which the donors belonged. CDR1 SGHTA and CDR2 FQGTGA were looked up in the germline V gene. The CDR3 measures 15 amino acids from cysteine to phenylalanine. The retained sequence is limited to the CDR3, 45 bases, with the frame set at the first base. Trimming removed 5 bases from V and 2 bases from J; the gene matches leave 3 bases unexplained.

The origin of this receptor is a young woman in good health and CMV-seronegative. Sequencing was carried out using PBMCs. Recombination linked TRBV7-3 to TRBJ2-2; TRBD1 lines up with 9 middle nucleotides. The CDR3 loop reads CASSRDRENTGELFF. The sequenced DNA is TGTGCCAGCAGCCGGGACAGGGAAAACACCGGGGAGCTGTTTTTT.